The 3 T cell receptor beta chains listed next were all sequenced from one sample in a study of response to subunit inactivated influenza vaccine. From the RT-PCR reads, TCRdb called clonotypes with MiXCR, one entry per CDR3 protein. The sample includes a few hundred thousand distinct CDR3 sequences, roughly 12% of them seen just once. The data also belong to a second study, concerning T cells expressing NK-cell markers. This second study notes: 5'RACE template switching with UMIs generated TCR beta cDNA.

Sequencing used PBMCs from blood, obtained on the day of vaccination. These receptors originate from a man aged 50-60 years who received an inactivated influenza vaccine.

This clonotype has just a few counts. The CDR3 nucleotides read TGCAGTGCTAGAGATGGCGGGAGGACTTACGAGCAGTACTTC. It yields the protein CSARDGGRTYEQYF. The gene calls are TRBV20-1 and TRBJ2-7, with 8 bases identical to TRBD2. The trim removed 0 bases at V and 4 bases at J, leaving 5 bases unmatched. Germline loops: CDR1 DFQATT, CDR2 SNEGSKA (reference sequence). This CDR3 has 14 amino acids.

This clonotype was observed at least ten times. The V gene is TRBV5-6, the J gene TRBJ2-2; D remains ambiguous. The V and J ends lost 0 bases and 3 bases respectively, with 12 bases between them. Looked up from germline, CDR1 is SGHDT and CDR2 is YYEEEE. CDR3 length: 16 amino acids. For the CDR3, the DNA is TGTGCCAGCAGCTTGGGACATCCTTGGGACACCGGGGAGCTGTTTTTT. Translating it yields CASSLGHPWDTGELFF.

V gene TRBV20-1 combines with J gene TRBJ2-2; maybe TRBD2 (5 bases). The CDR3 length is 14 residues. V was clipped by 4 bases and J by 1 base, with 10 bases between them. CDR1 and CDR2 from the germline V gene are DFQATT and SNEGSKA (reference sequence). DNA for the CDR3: TGCAGTGCTAACGAGGGTGGGAACACCGGGGAGCTGTTTTTT. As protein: CSANEGGNTGELFF.